This passage covers 14 T cell receptor beta chains from one sample sequenced in a study of blood T cell repertoires in COVID-19. Sequencing was performed with immunoSEQ multiplex PCR; in TCRdb, only in-frame clones are kept and a portion is missing. The repertoire includes 250,000 to 350,000 clones, 80% to 90% of them detected once, and approximately 6.5% sits in the top ten. Input material: peripheral blood. All receptors come from a man aged 18-30 years who had recovered from COVID-19.

This chain joins TRBV4-1 and TRBJ1-1, with D possibly TRBD1 on 6 matching bases. Looked up from germline, CDR1 is MGHRA and CDR2 is YSYEKL. CDR3 length: 15 amino acids. V lost 2 bases and J lost 1, with 11 bases in between. For the CDR3, the DNA is TGCGCCAGCAGCCAACCGAAGACAGGGAACACTGAAGCTTTCTTT. This codes for CASSQPKTGNTEAFF.

The V gene is TRBV7-3, the J gene TRBJ1-1, with D possibly matching TRBD1 (5 bases). The CDR3 is made up of 13 amino acids. Germline V gene data show CDR1 as SGHTA and CDR2 as FQGTGA. V was clipped by 5 bases and J by 5 bases, with 12 bases between them. CDR3 amino acids: CASSPLTETEAFF. The CDR3 nucleotides are TGTGCCAGCAGCCCGTTGACAGAAACTGAAGCTTTCTTT.

Only one count was recorded for this clone. This chain connects TRBV19 to TRBJ2-6; the D gene is possibly TRBD1 (7 bases). Germline CDR1 LNHDA, CDR2 SQIVND (reference sequence). V lost 3 bases and J lost 0, with 15 bases in between. This CDR3 is built from 18 residues. CDR3 bases: TGTGCCAGTAGTATCGTCCAGGGGGGATACTCTGGGGCCAACGTCCTGACTTTC. This translates into CASSIVQGGYSGANVLTF.

The chain joins TRBV4-3 to TRBJ2-5, with TRBD2 as a possible D gene (6 bases). The CDR3 spans 16 residues. The V gene's germline CDR1 is LGHNA and CDR2 YSLEER. Trimming pared 4 bases from V and 4 bases from J, leaving 19 bases between. As DNA, the CDR3 is TGCGCCAGCAGCCGGACTGCGGGACCCACCGGAGAGACCCAGTACTTC. Amino acids: CASSRTAGPTGETQYF.

V and J are TRBV6-5 and TRBJ1-2; D is possibly TRBD1 (5 bases). Trimming took off 4 bases at V and 1 base at J, with 7 bases between the two ends. Germline values: CDR1 MNHEY, CDR2 SVGAGI. The CDR3 covers 13 residues. CDR3 in amino acids: CASSFDSNYGYTF. The CDR3 bases are TGTGCCAGCAGTTTCGACAGTAACTATGGCTACACCTTC.

The CDR3 spells CANPPQGAYEQYF. The CDR3 nucleotides read TGTGCCAACCCCCCACAGGGGGCGTACGAGCAGTACTTC. This chain joins TRBV5-8 and TRBJ2-7; TRBD1 aligns across 9 bases. V shed 9 bases and J 4 bases; nucleotides not matched to a gene: 8. Germline CDR1 is SGHTS and CDR2 is YDEGEE. This CDR3 is built from 13 residues.

The chain couples TRBV18 to TRBJ2-3; D perhaps matches TRBD2 (6 bases). The CDR3 is 14 amino acids. Germline assignment: CDR1 KGHSH and CDR2 LQKENI. The V end lost 3 bases, the J end lost 4 bases, and 11 bases lay between the germline ends. Here the CDR3 reads CASSPPGVADTQYF. CDR3 DNA sequence: TGTGCCAGCTCACCCCCGGGAGTGGCAGATACGCAGTATTTT.

The V and J genes are TRBV7-2 and TRBJ2-1; 12 nucleotides align to TRBD2. The CDR3 length is 15 residues. Looked up from germline, CDR1 is SGHTA and CDR2 is FQGNSA. The V and J ends lost 5 bases and 6 bases, in that order; junction bases with no gene match: 5. CDR3 loop: CASSPLAGGFNEQFF. In DNA form, the CDR3 reads TGTGCCAGCAGCCCACTAGCGGGGGGTTTCAATGAGCAGTTCTTC.

The chain uses TRBV6-1 and TRBJ1-2, with D maybe TRBD1 (5 bases). Germline values: CDR1 MNHNS, CDR2 SASEGT. The CDR3 is 13 amino acids. V lost 2 bases, J lost 5 bases, and 9 bases lay in between. The CDR3 nucleotides read TGTGCCAGCAGTGAATTGACAGATTATGGCTACACCTTC. This gives the protein CASSELTDYGYTF.

This rearrangement joins TRBV5-1 to TRBJ1-2; 10 positions agree with TRBD1. V dropped 0 bases and J dropped 8; count of bases not matched to a gene: 4. CDR3 length: 14 residues. Germline V gene data show CDR1 as SGHRS and CDR2 as YFSETQ. The CDR3 sequence: CASSLGQGAEGYTF. CDR3 nucleotide sequence: TGCGCCAGCAGCTTGGGACAGGGGGCGGAAGGCTACACCTTC.

The chain couples TRBV16 to TRBJ2-5; tentative D call: TRBD2 (5 bases). CDR1 is KGHSY, CDR2 FQNENV, per germline. Trimming pared 1 base from V and 5 bases from J, leaving 11 bases between. CDR3 size: 14 residues. As DNA, the CDR3 is TGTGCCAGCAGCCAATTGTCGGGGATGGAGACCCAGTACTTC. Translating gives CASSQLSGMETQYF.

Concerning this clone itself: The sample holds other DNA sequences that translate to the same CDR3. The chain is built from TRBV9 and TRBJ1-6; 7 bases fit TRBD1. The germline V gene encodes CDR1 SGDLS and CDR2 YYNGEE. This CDR3 contains 14 residues. Unmatched junction bases numbered 1, after V lost 2 bases and J lost 5 bases. The CDR3 sequence is CASSVTGDNSPLHF. The CDR3, as DNA: TGTGCCAGCAGCGTTACAGGGGATAATTCACCCCTCCACTTT.

This chain connects TRBV27 to TRBJ1-2; tentatively, D is TRBD1 (5 bases). The CDR3 runs to 13 residues. Germline V gives CDR1 MNHEY, CDR2 SMNVEV (reference sequence). V lost 2 bases, J lost 7 bases, and 11 bases lay in between. CDR3 protein: CASSLQGLGGYTF. The DNA for the CDR3 is TGTGCCAGCAGTTTACAGGGATTGGGTGGCTACACCTTC.

This clone was seen a few times. J is TRBJ2-7 and V is TRBV19; 9 positions match TRBD1. Germline V gene data show CDR1 as LNHDA and CDR2 as SQIVND (reference sequence). Trimming cost V 5 bases and J 2 bases; bases outside gene matches: 4. The CDR3 is 14 residues long. The CDR3 region is CASSADRGAYEQYF. CDR3 nucleotide sequence: TGTGCCAGTAGTGCTGACAGGGGGGCCTACGAGCAGTACTTC.